Presented here are 3 T cell receptor beta chains from one specimen sequenced in a study of OX40 agonist ivuxolimab in advanced cancers. Measured with immunoSEQ multiplex PCR; TCRdb has only the in-frame clones, and not every one. The table lists around 18,000 clones, approximately 85% of them singletons. The sample in question was CD4+ or CD8+ T cells sorted from blood, obtained in a trial of the OX40 agonist ivuxolimab. Receptors originate from an adult with an advanced solid tumor such as melanoma, head and neck, liver or kidney cancer.

This chain uses TRBV4-3 with TRBJ2-7, with 9 bases matching TRBD1. J lost 2 bases, V lost 5 bases, and 10 bases had no gene match. Germline V gene sequence: CDR1 LGHNA, CDR2 YSLEER. CDR3 length equals 16 residues. The CDR3 loop reads CASSFQTGGDPYEQYF. For the CDR3, the DNA is TGCGCCAGCAGCTTTCAGACAGGGGGGGATCCCTACGAGCAGTACTTC.

This clone was observed a single time. The chain recombines TRBV9 with TRBJ2-7; the D gene could be TRBD1 or TRBD2 (5 bases each). Per germline, CDR1 SGDLS and CDR2 YYNGEE. Trimming took off 2 bases at V and 3 bases at J, with 9 bases between the two ends. The CDR3 consists of 13 residues. CDR3 residues: CASSVGTNYEQYF. DNA for the CDR3: TGTGCCAGCAGCGTCGGGACCAACTACGAGCAGTACTTC.

The count of this clone is one. The V and J genes are TRBV5-4 and TRBJ2-7; TRBD2 agrees at 10 bases. The CDR3 contains 16 residues. The germline V gene encodes CDR1 SGHNT and CDR2 YYREEE (reference sequence). After removal of 4 bases from V and 2 bases from J, the junction contained 9 bases not matched to a gene. CDR3 DNA: TGTGCCAGCAGCCCCCTAGCGGGAGACCGTCCCTACGAGCAGTACTTC. Its translation is CASSPLAGDRPYEQYF.